The entry that follows covers one T cell receptor beta chain sequence. Only in-frame clones appear in the TCRdb table, and some are missing; sequencing was by immunoSEQ multiplex PCR. Of roughly 140,000 clones listed, 70% to 90% were seen once; the top ten hold 2.5% to 3%. The data stem from a study of blood T cell repertoires in COVID-19. Sequencing used peripheral blood. The TCR sequence derives from a man between 50 and 59 years old with acute or convalescent COVID-19.

As DNA, the CDR3 is TGCGCCAGCAGCTTGGACCCCCAGGTGAACACTGAAGCTTTCTTT. It is translated as CASSLDPQVNTEAFF. V and J are TRBV5-1 and TRBJ1-1, with no clear D. This CDR3 contains 15 residues. Trimming took off 0 bases at V and 0 bases at J, with 9 bases between the two ends. The germline V gene has CDR1 SGHRS and CDR2 YFSETQ.